Listed below are T cell receptor beta chains from one sample, sequenced in a study of T cell responses to AZD1222 COVID-19 vaccine. Data came from immunoSEQ multiplex PCR; TCRdb stores just in-frame clones and leaves some out. The table shows about 130,000 clones, with 92% occurring only once. Source: peripheral blood, taken on day 0 of AZD1222 vaccination. These receptors originate from an adult in good health. CDR3s include the opening cysteine and the closing phenylalanine or tryptophan. The D gene is left open where the match is weak. Size is stated for part of the rows, as once, few or many counts, or as a class when the clone is expanded.

TRBV7-2	-	-	TRBJ2-5	TGTGCCAGCAGCCCCGCCCTGCCCCAAGAGACCCAGTACTTC	CASSPALPQETQYF
TRBV18	-	TRBD2	TRBJ2-1	TGTGCCAGCTCACCACTCACTAGCGGGGGGGCCTTGGATGAGCAGTTCTTC	CASSPLTSGGALDEQFF
TRBV7-6	-	-	TRBJ1-5	TGTGCCAGCAGCTGGACTGATAGCAATCAGCCCCAGCATTTT	CASSWTDSNQPQHF
TRBV7-8	-	TRBD1	TRBJ1-4	TGTGCCAGCAGCCCCCCTAACAGGGGAGGGTTTAATGAAAAACTGTTTTTT	CASSPPNRGGFNEKLFF
TRBV5-6	-	-	TRBJ2-7	TGTGCCAGCAGCCCTCTAGGAAACGAGCAGTACTTC	CASSPLGNEQYF
TRBV7-9	-	TRBD2	TRBJ2-3	TGTGCCAGCAGCTTAGCGCTAGCGGATCCCACAGATACGCAGTATTTT	CASSLALADPTDTQYF
TRBV7-9	-	TRBD1	TRBJ2-7	TGTGCCAGCAGCGCCTCGGGACAGGGGCCCACCGAGCAGTACTTC	CASSASGQGPTEQYF
TRBV7-3	-	-	TRBJ1-1	TGTGCCAGCAGCCAGGGCATGAACACTGAAGCTTTCTTT	CASSQGMNTEAFF
TRBV6-5	-	TRBD1	TRBJ1-4	TGTGCCAGCATTGCCGGACAGGGGAGTGAAAAACTGTTTTTT	CASIAGQGSEKLFF
TRBV19	-	-	TRBJ1-6	TGTGCCAGTAGTATAGTGCCAGGGATCAATTCACCCCTCCACTTT	CASSIVPGINSPLHF
TRBV2	once	-	TRBJ2-3	TGTGCCAGCAGTGACGGGACATCCCCCGGTATAAGCACAGATACGCAGTATTTT	CASSDGTSPGISTDTQYF
TRBV27	-	-	TRBJ1-2	TGTGCCAGCAGTTTATCGGGGGGCCAAAATGGCTACACCTTC	CASSLSGGQNGYTF
TRBV12-3/TRBV12-4	-	-	TRBJ2-2	TGTGCCAGCAGTTTTGGCGGAACCGGGGAGCTGTTTTTT	CASSFGGTGELFF